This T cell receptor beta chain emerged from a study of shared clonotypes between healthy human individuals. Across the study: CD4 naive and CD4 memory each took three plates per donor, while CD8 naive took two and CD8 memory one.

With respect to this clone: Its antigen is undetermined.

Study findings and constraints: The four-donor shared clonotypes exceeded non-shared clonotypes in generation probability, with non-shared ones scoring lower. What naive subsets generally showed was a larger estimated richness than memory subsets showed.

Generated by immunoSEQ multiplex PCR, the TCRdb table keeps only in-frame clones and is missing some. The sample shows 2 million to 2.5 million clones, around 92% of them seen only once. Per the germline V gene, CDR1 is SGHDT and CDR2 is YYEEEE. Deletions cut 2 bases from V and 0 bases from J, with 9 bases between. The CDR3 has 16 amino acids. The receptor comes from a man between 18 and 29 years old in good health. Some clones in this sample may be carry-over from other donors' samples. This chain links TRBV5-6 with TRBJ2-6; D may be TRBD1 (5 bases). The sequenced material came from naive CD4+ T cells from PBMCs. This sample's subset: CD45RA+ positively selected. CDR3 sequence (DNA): TGTGCCAGCAGCTTAAGGACAATCTCTGGGGCCAACGTCCTGACTTTC. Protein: CASSLRTISGANVLTF.